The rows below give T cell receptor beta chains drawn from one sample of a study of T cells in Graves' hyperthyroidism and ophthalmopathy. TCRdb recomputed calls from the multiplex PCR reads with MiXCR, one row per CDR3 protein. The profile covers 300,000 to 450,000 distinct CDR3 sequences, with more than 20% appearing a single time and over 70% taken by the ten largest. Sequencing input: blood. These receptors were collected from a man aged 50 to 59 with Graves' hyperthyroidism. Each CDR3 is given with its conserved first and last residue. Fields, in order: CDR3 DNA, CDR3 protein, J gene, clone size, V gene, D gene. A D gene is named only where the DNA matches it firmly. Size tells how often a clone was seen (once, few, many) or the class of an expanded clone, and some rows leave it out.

CDR3 DNA: TGCGCCAGCAGCTTAGGGGCCAACAACAGGGCCTACGAGCAGTACTTC
CDR3 protein: CASSLGANNRAYEQYF
J gene: TRBJ2-7
clone size: many
V gene: TRBV5-1
D gene: NA

CDR3 DNA: TGTGCCAGTAGTCCGTCGCTTGATCAGCCCCAGCATTTT
CDR3 protein: CASSPSLDQPQHF
J gene: TRBJ1-5
clone size: few
V gene: TRBV19
D gene: NA

CDR3 DNA: TGTGCCAGCAGGGATACCGGGGAGCTGTTTTTT
CDR3 protein: CASRDTGELFF
J gene: TRBJ2-2
clone size: many
V gene: TRBV12-3/TRBV12-4
D gene: NA

CDR3 DNA: TGTGCCAGCAGTGTAGAGGATGAGCAGTTCTTC
CDR3 protein: CASSVEDEQFF
J gene: TRBJ2-1
clone size: many
V gene: TRBV2
D gene: NA

CDR3 DNA: TGTGCCAGCAGCCGTATCCCCCTAGCGGGAGCCGCGAACACCGGGGAGCTGTTTTTT
CDR3 protein: CASSRIPLAGAANTGELFF
J gene: TRBJ2-2
clone size: few
V gene: TRBV11-3
D gene: TRBD2

CDR3 DNA: TGTGCCACCAGCAGGACAGGGACACCCCAAGAGACCCAGTACTTC
CDR3 protein: CATSRTGTPQETQYF
J gene: TRBJ2-5
clone size: NA
V gene: TRBV15
D gene: TRBD1

CDR3 DNA: TGTGCCTGGAGTCTAAGGACTAGCGGGAGGGCCTTTTTGAACGAGCAGTACTTC
CDR3 protein: CAWSLRTSGRAFLNEQYF
J gene: TRBJ2-7
clone size: NA
V gene: TRBV30
D gene: TRBD2

CDR3 DNA: TGTGCCAGCAGTGAGGCTAGCGTTCACACCGGGGAGCTGTTTTTT
CDR3 protein: CASSEASVHTGELFF
J gene: TRBJ2-2
clone size: NA
V gene: TRBV2
D gene: NA

CDR3 DNA: TGCAGTGCTAGAGATTACACCGGGGAGCTGTTTTTT
CDR3 protein: CSARDYTGELFF
J gene: TRBJ2-2
clone size: NA
V gene: TRBV20-1
D gene: NA

CDR3 DNA: TGTGCCAGCACTGCAAGGGGGGGCACTAATGAAAAACTGTTTTTT
CDR3 protein: CASTARGGTNEKLFF
J gene: TRBJ1-4
clone size: few
V gene: TRBV28
D gene: NA

CDR3 DNA: TGTGCCAGCAGCCAAGATTTGGGGGGCGCGTGGGAGACCCAGTACTTC
CDR3 protein: CASSQDLGGAWETQYF
J gene: TRBJ2-5
clone size: many
V gene: TRBV3-1
D gene: NA

CDR3 DNA: TGTGCCAGCTCGACAGGCTCTAACTATGGCTACACCTTC
CDR3 protein: CASSTGSNYGYTF
J gene: TRBJ1-2
clone size: NA
V gene: TRBV19
D gene: NA

CDR3 DNA: TGTGCCAGCAGCCAAGGACTAGCGGTACCCTACGAGCAGTACTTC
CDR3 protein: CASSQGLAVPYEQYF
J gene: TRBJ2-7
clone size: NA
V gene: TRBV3-1
D gene: TRBD2

CDR3 DNA: TGCAGCGGACAGGGGACCTACGAGCAGTACTTC
CDR3 protein: CSGQGTYEQYF
J gene: TRBJ2-7
clone size: NA
V gene: TRBV29-1
D gene: TRBD1

CDR3 DNA: TGCAGTGCGGAGAGCTCCTATAATTCACCCCTCCACTTT
CDR3 protein: CSAESSYNSPLHF
J gene: TRBJ1-6
clone size: NA
V gene: TRBV20-1
D gene: NA

CDR3 DNA: TGCGCCAGCAGCATGGGACTTCTAAACACCGGGGAGCTGTTTTTT
CDR3 protein: CASSMGLLNTGELFF
J gene: TRBJ2-2
clone size: many
V gene: TRBV5-1
D gene: NA

CDR3 DNA: TGTGCCAGCAGTTTCTCGGAAATGCTCTCCTACGAGCAGTACTTC
CDR3 protein: CASSFSEMLSYEQYF
J gene: TRBJ2-7
clone size: few
V gene: TRBV28
D gene: NA

CDR3 DNA: TGTGCTAGTGGTTTGTGGACCGGGACAATCTACAATGAGCAGTTCTTC
CDR3 protein: CASGLWTGTIYNEQFF
J gene: TRBJ2-1
clone size: many
V gene: TRBV12-5
D gene: NA

CDR3 DNA: TGTGCCAGCGCCGACAGGGAAGAGACCCAGTACTTC
CDR3 protein: CASADREETQYF
J gene: TRBJ2-5
clone size: NA
V gene: TRBV27
D gene: TRBD1

CDR3 DNA: TGTGCCAGCACGCTCCTTGTCGCAGCCAGAACCCGTGAAGCTTTCTTT
CDR3 protein: CASTLLVAARTREAFF
J gene: TRBJ1-1
clone size: NA
V gene: TRBV5-8
D gene: NA

CDR3 DNA: TGTGCCAGCAGCTTCAAAGGGACAGCAGGACAAGAGACCCAGTACTTC
CDR3 protein: CASSFKGTAGQETQYF
J gene: TRBJ2-5
clone size: once
V gene: TRBV14
D gene: TRBD1

CDR3 DNA: TGCGCCAGCAGCCAAGATGGGGGCGGGAGTCGAGAGCAGTACTTC
CDR3 protein: CASSQDGGGSREQYF
J gene: TRBJ2-7
clone size: NA
V gene: TRBV4-1
D gene: NA